A single T cell receptor (beta chain) is shown here with its context. This sample is part of a study of cytomegalovirus exposure and HLA in healthy donors. Overall study: The 130 or so validation repertoires and the approximately 700 first-cohort repertoires shared a platform, a later analysis reported.

Measured with immunoSEQ multiplex PCR; TCRdb has only the in-frame clones, and not every one. The sample yields some 140,000 clones, 84% seen once. CDR3 length: 14 amino acids. Germline V gene lookup returns CDR1 SGHVS and CDR2 FQNEAQ. Trimming took 4 bases from V and 4 from J; bases not matched to a gene: 7. This TCR derives from a woman aged 25 to 39 in good health and CMV-seronegative. The rearrangement joins TRBV7-8 to TRBJ2-7, with TRBD1 matching 7 bases. Sequenced sample: PBMCs. CDR3 loop: CASSSDREIYEQYF. The CDR3 nucleotides read TGTGCCAGCAGCTCCGACAGGGAGATATACGAGCAGTACTTC.